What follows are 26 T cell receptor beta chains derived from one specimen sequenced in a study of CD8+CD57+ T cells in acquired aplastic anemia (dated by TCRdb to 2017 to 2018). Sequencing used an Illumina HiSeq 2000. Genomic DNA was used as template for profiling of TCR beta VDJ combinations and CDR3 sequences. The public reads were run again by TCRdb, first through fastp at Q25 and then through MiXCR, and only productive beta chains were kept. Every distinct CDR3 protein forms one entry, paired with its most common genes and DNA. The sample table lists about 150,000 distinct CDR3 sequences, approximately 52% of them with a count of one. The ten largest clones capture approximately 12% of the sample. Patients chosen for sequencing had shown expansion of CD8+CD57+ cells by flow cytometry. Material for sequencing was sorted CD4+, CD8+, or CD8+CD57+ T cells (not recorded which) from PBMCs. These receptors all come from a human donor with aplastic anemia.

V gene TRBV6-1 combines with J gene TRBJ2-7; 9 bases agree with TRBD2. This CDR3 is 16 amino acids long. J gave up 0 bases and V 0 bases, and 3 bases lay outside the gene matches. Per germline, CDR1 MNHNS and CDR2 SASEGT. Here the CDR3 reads CASSEASGGSSYEQYF. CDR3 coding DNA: TGTGCCAGCAGTGAAGCTAGCGGGGGCAGCTCCTACGAGCAGTACTTC.

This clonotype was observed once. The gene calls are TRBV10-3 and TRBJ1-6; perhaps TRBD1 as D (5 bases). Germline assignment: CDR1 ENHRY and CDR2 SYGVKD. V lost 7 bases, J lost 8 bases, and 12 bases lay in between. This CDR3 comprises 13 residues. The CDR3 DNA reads TGTGCCATCAATGGGGCCTGGGATTCACCCCTCCACTTT. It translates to CAINGAWDSPLHF.

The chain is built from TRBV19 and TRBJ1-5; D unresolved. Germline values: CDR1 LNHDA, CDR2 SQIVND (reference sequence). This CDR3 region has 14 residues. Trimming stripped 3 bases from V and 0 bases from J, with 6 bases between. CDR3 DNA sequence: TGTGCCAGTAGTATGACGGTTAGCAATCAGCCCCAGCATTTT. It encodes CASSMTVSNQPQHF.

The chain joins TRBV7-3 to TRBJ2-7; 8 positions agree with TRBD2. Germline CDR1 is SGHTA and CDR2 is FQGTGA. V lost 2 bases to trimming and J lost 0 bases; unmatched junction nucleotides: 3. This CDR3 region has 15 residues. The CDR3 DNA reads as TGTGCCAGCAGCTTAGTAGCGGGGCCCTCCTACGAGCAGTACTTC. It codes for CASSLVAGPSYEQYF.

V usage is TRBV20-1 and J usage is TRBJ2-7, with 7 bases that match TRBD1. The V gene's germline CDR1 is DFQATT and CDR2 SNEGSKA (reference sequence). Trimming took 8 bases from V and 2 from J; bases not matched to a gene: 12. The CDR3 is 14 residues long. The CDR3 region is CSTTQWDRTYEQYF. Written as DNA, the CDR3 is TGCAGTACTACCCAATGGGACAGAACCTACGAGCAGTACTTC.

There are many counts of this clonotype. CDR3: CASSFTQGVGSTDTQYF. In DNA, the CDR3 is TGTGCCAGCAGTTTTACCCAAGGGGTCGGAAGCACAGATACGCAGTATTTT. The chain recombines TRBV12-3 or TRBV12-4 with TRBJ2-3, with a possible D match to TRBD1 (5 bases). Trimming pared 3 bases from V and 0 bases from J, leaving 16 bases between. CDR3 length: 17 residues.

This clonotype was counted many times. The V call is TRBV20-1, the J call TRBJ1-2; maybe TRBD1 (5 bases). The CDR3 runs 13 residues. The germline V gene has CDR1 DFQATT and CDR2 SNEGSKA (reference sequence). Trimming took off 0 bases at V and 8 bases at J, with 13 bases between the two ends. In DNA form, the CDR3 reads TGCAGTGCTAGAGATCCAGGGAGCCTAGGCTACACCTTC. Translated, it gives CSARDPGSLGYTF.

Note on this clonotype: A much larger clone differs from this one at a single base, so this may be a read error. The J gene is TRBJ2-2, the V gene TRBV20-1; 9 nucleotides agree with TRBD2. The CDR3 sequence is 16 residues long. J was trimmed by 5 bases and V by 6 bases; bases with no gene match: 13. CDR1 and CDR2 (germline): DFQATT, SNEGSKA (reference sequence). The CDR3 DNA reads TGCAGTGCGCATAGCGCGGGGGGGCCCGTGACCGGGGAGCTGTTTTTT. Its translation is CSAHSAGGPVTGELFF.

The CDR3 region has the DNA TGTGCCACCAGTGAGGCCCCAGGACAGGGAATAACCGGGGAGCTGTTTTTT. This sequence encodes CATSEAPGQGITGELFF. J is TRBJ2-2 and V is TRBV24-1; the match to TRBD1 covers 8 bases. CDR1 and CDR2 (germline): KGHDR, SFDVKD. The trim removed 4 bases at V and 5 bases at J, leaving 11 bases unmatched. The length of the CDR3 is 17 residues.

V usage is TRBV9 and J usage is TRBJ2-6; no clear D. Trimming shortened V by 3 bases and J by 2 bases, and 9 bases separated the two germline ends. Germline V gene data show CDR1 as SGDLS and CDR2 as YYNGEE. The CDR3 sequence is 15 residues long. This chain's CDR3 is CASSDGWAGANVLTF. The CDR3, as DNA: TGTGCCAGCAGCGACGGGTGGGCTGGGGCCAACGTCCTGACTTTC.

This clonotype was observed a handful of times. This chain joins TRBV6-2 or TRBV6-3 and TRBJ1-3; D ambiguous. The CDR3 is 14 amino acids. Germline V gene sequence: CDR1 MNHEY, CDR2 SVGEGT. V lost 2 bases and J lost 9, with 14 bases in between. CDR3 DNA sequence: TGTGCCAGCAGTTACCCGCGGACCAGAGGCACCATATATTTT. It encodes CASSYPRTRGTIYF.

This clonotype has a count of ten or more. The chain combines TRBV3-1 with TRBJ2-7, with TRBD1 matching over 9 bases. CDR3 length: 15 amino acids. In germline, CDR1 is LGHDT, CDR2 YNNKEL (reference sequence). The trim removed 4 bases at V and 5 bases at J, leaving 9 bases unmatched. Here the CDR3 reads CASSRGGTGFDEQYF. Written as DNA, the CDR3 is TGTGCCAGCAGCCGAGGCGGGACAGGGTTTGACGAGCAGTACTTC.

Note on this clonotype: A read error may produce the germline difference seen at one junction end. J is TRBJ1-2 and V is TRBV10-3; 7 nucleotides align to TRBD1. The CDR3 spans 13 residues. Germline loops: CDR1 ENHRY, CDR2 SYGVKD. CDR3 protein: CASSDEGAGGYTF. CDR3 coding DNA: TGTGCCAGCAGTGACGAGGGGGCCGGCGGCTACACCTTC.

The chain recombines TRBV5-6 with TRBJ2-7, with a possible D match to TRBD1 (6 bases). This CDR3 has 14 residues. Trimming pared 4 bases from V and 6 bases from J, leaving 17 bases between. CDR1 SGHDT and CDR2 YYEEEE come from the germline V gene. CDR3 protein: CASSNGGRRAEQYF. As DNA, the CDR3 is TGTGCCAGCAGCAATGGGGGCCGGCGGGCCGAGCAGTACTTC.

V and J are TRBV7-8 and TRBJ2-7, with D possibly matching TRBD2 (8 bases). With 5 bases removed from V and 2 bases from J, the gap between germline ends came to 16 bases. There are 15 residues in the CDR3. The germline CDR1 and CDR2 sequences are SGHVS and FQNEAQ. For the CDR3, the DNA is TGTGCCAGCAGCCGGGAGGGGGCGCATCCCTACGAGCAGTACTTC. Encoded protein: CASSREGAHPYEQYF.

CDR3: CASSSRLAGIKTQYF. For the CDR3, the DNA is TGTGCCAGCAGCTCCCGACTAGCGGGGATCAAGACCCAGTACTTC. The chain recombines TRBV11-2 with TRBJ2-5; TRBD2 aligns across 11 bases. Germline V gene lookup returns CDR1 SGHAT and CDR2 FQNNGV. This CDR3 contains 15 residues. The V segment lost 4 bases and the J segment 6 bases; nucleotides outside the gene matches: 7.

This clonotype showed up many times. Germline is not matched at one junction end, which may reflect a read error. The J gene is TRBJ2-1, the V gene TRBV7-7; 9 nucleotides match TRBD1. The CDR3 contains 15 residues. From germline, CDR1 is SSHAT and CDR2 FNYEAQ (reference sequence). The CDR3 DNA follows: TGTGCTAGCAGCCGGGACAGGGATTCCTACAATGAGCAGTTCTTC. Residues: CASSRDRDSYNEQFF.

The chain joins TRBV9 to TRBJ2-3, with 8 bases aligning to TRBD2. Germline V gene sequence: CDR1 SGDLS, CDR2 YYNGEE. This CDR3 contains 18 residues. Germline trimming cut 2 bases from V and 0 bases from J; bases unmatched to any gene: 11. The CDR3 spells CASSVGITGRVSTDTQYF. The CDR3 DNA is TGTGCCAGCAGCGTCGGAATAACCGGGAGGGTGAGCACAGATACGCAGTATTTT.

The CDR3 protein is CASSLTGAPTYEQYF. In DNA, the CDR3 is TGTGCCAGCAGTTTAACAGGGGCACCCACCTACGAGCAGTACTTC. The chain joins TRBV12-3 or TRBV12-4 to TRBJ2-7; 7 bases map to TRBD1. V trimming: 2 bases; J trimming: 2 bases; junction bases outside the gene matches: 6. The CDR3 consists of 15 residues.

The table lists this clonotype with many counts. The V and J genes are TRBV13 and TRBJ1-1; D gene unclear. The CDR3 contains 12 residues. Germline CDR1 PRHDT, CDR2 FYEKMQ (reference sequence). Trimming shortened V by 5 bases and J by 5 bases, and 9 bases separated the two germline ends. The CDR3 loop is CASSPWGTEAFF. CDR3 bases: TGTGCCAGCAGCCCTTGGGGTACTGAAGCTTTCTTT.

In DNA form, the CDR3 reads TGTGCCAGCTTGGGGGGCCCAGATACGCAGTATTTT. Its translation: CASLGGPDTQYF. V is TRBV2 and J is TRBJ2-3; D is perhaps TRBD1 or TRBD2 (6 bases each). There are 12 residues in the CDR3. From germline, CDR1 is SNHLY and CDR2 FYNNEI. The V end lost 8 bases, the J end lost 4 bases, and 10 bases lay between the germline ends.

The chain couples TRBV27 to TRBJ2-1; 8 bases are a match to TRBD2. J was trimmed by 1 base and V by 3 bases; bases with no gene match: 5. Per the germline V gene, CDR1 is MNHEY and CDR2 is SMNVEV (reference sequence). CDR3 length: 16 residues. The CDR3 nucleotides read TGTGCCAGCAGTTTCTCAGCGGGGGTATCCTACAATGAGCAGTTCTTC. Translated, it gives CASSFSAGVSYNEQFF.

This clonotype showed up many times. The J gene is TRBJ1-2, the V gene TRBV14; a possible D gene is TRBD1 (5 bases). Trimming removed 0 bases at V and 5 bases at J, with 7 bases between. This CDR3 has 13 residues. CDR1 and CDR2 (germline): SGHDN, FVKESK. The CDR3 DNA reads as TGTGCCAGCAGCCAAGACAGGGATTATGGCTACACCTTC. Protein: CASSQDRDYGYTF.

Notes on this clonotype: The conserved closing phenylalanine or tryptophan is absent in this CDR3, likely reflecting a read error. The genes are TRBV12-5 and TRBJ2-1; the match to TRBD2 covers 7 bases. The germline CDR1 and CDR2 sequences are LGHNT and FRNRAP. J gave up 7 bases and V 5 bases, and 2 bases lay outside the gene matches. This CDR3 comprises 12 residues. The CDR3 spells CASGLGGNEQFS. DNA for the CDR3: TGTGCTAGTGGTCTCGGGGGGAATGAGCAGTTCTCC.

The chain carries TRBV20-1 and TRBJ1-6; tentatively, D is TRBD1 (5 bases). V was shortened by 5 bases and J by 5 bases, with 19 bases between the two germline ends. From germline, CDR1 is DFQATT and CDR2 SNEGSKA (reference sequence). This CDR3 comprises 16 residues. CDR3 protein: CSAGRLAGRDNSPLHF. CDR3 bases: TGCAGTGCTGGGCGGTTGGCGGGGCGAGATAATTCACCCCTCCACTTT.

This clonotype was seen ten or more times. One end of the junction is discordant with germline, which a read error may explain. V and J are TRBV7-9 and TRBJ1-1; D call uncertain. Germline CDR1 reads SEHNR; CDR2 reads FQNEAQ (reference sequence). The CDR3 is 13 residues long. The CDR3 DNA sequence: TGTGCCAGCAGCCTAGCGATGAACACTGAAGCTTTCTTT. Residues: CASSLAMNTEAFF. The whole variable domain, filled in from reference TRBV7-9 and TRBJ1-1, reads DTGVSQNPRHKITKRGQNVTFRCDPISEHNRLYWYRQTLGQGPEFLTYFQNEAQLEKSRLLSDRFSAERPKGSFSTLEIQRTEQGDSAMYLCASSLAMNTEAFFGQGTRLTVV.